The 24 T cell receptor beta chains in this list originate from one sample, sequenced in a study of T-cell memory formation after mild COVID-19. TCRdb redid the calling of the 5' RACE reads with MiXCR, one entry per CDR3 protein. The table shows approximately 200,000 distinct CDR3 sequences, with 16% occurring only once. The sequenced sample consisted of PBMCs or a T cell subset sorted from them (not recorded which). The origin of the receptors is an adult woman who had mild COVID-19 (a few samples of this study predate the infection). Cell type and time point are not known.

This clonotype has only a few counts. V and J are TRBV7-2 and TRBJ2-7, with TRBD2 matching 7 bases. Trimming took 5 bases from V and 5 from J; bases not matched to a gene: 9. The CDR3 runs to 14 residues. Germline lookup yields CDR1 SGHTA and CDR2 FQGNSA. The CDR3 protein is CASSPRTSIHEQYF. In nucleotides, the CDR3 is TGTGCCAGCAGCCCGAGGACTAGTATCCACGAGCAGTACTTC.

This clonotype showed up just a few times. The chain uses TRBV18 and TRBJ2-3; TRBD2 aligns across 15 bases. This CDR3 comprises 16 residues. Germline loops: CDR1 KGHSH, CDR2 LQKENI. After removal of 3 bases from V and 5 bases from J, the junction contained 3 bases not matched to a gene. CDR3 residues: CASSPSGLAGGDTQYF. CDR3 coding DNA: TGTGCCAGCTCACCCTCGGGACTAGCGGGAGGAGATACGCAGTATTTT.

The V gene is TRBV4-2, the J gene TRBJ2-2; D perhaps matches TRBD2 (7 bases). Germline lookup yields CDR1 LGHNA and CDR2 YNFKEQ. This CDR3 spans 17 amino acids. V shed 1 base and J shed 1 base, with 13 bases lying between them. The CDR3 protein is CASSQVGGPGNTGELFF. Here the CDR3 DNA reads TGTGCCAGCAGCCAAGTGGGGGGGCCAGGGAACACCGGGGAGCTGTTTTTT.

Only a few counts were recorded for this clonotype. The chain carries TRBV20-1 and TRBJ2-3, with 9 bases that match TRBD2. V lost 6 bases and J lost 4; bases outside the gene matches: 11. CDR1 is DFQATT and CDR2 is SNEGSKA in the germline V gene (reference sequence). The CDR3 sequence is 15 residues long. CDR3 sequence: CSATSGTSIADTQYF. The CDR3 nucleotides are TGCAGTGCGACTTCTGGGACTAGCATCGCAGATACGCAGTATTTT.

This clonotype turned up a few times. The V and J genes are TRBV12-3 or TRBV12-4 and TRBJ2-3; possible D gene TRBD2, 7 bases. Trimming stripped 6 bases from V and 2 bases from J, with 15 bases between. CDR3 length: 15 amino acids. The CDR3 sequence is CASRRGGANTDTQYF. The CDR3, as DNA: TGTGCCAGCAGGAGGGGGGGGGCAAACACAGATACGCAGTATTTT.

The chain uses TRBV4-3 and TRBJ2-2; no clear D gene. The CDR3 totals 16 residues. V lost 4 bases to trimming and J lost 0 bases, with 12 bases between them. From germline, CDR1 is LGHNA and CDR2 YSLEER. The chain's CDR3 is CASSRRIVANTGELFF. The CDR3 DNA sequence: TGCGCCAGCAGCCGCAGGATTGTAGCGAACACCGGGGAGCTGTTTTTT.

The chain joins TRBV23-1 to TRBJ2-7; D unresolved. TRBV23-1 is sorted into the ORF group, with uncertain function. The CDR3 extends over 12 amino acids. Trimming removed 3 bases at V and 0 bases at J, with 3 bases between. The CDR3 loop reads CASSHNSYEQYF. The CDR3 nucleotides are TGCGCCAGCAGTCATAACTCCTACGAGCAGTACTTC.

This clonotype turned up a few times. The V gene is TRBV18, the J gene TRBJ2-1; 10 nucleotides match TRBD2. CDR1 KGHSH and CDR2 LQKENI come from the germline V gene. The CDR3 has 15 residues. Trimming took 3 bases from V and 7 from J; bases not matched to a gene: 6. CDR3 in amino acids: CASSPTAGGRNEQFF. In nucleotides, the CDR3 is TGTGCCAGCTCACCTACAGCGGGGGGGCGAAATGAGCAGTTCTTC.

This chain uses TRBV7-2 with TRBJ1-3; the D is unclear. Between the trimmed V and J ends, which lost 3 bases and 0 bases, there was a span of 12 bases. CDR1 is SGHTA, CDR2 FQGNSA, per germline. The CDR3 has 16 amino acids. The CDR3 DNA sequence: TGTGCCAGCAGCTTGATTGCTCTGGGCTCTGGAAACACCATATATTTT. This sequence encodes CASSLIALGSGNTIYF.

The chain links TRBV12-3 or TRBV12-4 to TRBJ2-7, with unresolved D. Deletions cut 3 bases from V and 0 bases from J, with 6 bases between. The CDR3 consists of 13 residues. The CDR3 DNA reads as TGTGCCAGCAGTTTCCAGGACTCCTACGAGCAGTACTTC. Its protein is CASSFQDSYEQYF.

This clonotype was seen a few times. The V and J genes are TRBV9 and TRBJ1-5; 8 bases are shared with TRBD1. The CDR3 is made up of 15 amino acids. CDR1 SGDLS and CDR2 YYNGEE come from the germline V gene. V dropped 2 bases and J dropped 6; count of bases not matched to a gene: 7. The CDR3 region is CASSVGQGFSQPQHF. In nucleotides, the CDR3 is TGTGCCAGCAGCGTTGGACAGGGTTTCAGTCAGCCCCAGCATTTT.

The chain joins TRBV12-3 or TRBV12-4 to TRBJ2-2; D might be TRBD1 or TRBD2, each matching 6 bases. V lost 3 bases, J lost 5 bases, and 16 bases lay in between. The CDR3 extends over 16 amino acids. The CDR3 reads CASSLEGGRDTGELFF. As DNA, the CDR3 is TGTGCCAGCAGTTTGGAGGGGGGCCGGGATACCGGGGAGCTGTTTTTT.

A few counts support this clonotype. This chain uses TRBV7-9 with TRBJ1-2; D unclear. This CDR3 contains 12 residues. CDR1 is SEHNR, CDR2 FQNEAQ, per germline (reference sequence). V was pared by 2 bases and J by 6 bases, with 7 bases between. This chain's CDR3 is CASSLWEDGYTF. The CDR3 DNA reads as TGTGCCAGCAGCTTATGGGAGGATGGCTACACCTTC.

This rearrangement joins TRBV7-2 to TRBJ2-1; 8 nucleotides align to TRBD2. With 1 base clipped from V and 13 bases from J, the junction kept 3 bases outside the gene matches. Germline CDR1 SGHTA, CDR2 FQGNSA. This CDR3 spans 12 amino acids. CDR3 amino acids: CASSLDLAGQFF. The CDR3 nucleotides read TGTGCCAGCAGCTTAGATCTAGCGGGCCAGTTCTTC. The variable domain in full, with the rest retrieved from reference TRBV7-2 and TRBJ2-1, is GAGVSQSPSNKVTEKGKDVELRCDPISGHTALYWYRQSLGQGLEFLIYFQGNSAPDKSGLPSDRFSAERTGGSVSTLTIQRTQQEDSAVYLCASSLDLAGQFFGPGTRLTVL.

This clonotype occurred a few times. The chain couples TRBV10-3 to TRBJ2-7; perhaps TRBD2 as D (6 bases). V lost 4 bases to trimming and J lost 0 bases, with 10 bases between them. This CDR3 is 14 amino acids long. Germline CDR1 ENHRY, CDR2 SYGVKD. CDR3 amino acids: CAISVATSSYEQYF. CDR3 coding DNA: TGTGCCATCAGTGTCGCGACTAGCTCCTACGAGCAGTACTTC.

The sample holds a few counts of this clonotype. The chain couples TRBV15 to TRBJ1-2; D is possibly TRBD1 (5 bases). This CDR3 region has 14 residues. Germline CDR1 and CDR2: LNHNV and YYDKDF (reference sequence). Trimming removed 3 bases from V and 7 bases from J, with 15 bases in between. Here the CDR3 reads CATSRGRAGGGYTF. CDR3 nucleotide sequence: TGTGCCACCAGCAGGGGACGGGCTGGCGGTGGCTACACCTTC. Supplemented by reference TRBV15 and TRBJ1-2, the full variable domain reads DAMVIQNPRYQVTQFGKPVTLSCSQTLNHNVMYWYQQKSSQAPKLLFHYYDKDFNNEADTPDNFQSRRPNTSFCFLDIRSPGLGDTAMYLCATSRGRAGGGYTFGSGTRLTVV.

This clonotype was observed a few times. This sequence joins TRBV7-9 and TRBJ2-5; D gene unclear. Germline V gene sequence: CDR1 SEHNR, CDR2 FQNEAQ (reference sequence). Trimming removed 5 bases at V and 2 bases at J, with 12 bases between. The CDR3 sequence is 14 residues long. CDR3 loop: CASSLTSSQETQYF. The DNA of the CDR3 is TGTGCCAGCAGCCTGACCAGTTCTCAAGAGACCCAGTACTTC.

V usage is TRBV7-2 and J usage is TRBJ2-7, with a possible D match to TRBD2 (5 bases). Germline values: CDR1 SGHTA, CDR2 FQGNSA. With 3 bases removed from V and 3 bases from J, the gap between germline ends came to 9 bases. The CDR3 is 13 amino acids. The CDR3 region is CASSFLGGYEQYF. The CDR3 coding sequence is TGTGCCAGCAGCTTCCTCGGAGGCTACGAGCAGTACTTC. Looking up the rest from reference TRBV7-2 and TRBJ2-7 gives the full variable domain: GAGVSQSPSNKVTEKGKDVELRCDPISGHTALYWYRQSLGQGLEFLIYFQGNSAPDKSGLPSDRFSAERTGGSVSTLTIQRTQQEDSAVYLCASSFLGGYEQYFGPGTRLTVT.

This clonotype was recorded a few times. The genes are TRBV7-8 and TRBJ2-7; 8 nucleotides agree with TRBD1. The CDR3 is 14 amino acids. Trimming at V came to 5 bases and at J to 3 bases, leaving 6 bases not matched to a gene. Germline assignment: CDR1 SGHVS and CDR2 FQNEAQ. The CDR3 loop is CASSGGQGNYEQYF. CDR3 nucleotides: TGTGCCAGCAGCGGTGGACAGGGAAACTACGAGCAGTACTTC.

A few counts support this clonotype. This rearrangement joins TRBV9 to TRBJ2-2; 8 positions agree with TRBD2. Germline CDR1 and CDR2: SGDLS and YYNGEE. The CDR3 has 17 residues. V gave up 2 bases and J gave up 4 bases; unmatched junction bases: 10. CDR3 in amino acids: CASSVGSAGGLTGELFF. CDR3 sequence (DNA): TGTGCCAGCAGCGTTGGGTCGGCGGGGGGCCTCACCGGGGAGCTGTTTTTT.

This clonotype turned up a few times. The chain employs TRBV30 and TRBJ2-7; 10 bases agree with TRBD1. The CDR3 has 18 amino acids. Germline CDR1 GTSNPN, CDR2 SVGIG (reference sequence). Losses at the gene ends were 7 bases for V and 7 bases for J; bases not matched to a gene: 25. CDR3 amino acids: CALTLTTTGGHRGDEQYF. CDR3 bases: TGTGCCTTGACGCTGACTACGACAGGGGGCCATCGGGGGGATGAGCAGTACTTC.

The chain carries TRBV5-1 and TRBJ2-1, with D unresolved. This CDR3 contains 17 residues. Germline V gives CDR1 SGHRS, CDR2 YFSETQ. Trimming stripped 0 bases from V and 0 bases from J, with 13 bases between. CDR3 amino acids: CASSLGGGLSSYNEQFF. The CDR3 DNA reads TGCGCCAGCAGCTTGGGTGGCGGCCTAAGCTCCTACAATGAGCAGTTCTTC.

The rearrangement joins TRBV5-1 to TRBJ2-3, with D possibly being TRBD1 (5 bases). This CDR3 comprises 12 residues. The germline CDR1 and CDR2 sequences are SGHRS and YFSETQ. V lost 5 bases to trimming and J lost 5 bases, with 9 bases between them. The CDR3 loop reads CASRQGVDTQYF. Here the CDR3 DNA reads TGCGCCAGCAGACAAGGGGTAGATACGCAGTATTTT.

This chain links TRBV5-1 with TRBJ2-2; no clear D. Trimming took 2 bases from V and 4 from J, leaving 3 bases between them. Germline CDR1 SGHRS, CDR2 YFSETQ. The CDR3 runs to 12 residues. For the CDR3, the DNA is TGCGCCAGCAGCTTTGGCACCGGGGAGCTGTTTTTT. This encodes CASSFGTGELFF.